These T cell receptor beta chains were read from a single sample in a study of cytomegalovirus exposure and HLA in healthy donors. Sequencing used immunoSEQ multiplex PCR; TCRdb keeps in-frame clones, though not all of them. The table has roughly 120,000 clones, roughly 90% seen once. What was sequenced was PBMCs. Receptors were obtained from a woman in her 30s in good health and CMV-seropositive. Both conserved end residues are part of each CDR3.

v_call: TRBV6-6; cdr3_aa: CASSYRRNSPLHF
v_call: TRBV4-3; cdr3_aa: CASSHLSGGEQFF
v_call: TRBV7-9; cdr3_aa: CASSLILSGPTDTQYF
v_call: TRBV5-1; cdr3_aa: CASSLGGGSTDTQYF
v_call: TRBV7-3; cdr3_aa: CASSLGADNEQFF
v_call: TRBV2; cdr3_aa: CASNPVFTQEQFF
v_call: TRBV25-1; cdr3_aa: CASGSPGQGAEQYF
v_call: TRBV11-1; cdr3_aa: CASSPLGAVDNEQFF
v_call: TRBV11-1; cdr3_aa: CASSKDLDTQYF
v_call: TRBV13; cdr3_aa: CASSTSGGRPGNTIYF
v_call: TRBV4-1; cdr3_aa: CASSQGRLNTGELFF
v_call: TRBV2; cdr3_aa: CASRGLSSYEQYF
v_call: TRBV20-1; cdr3_aa: CSAVPRTEAFF
v_call: TRBV4-2; cdr3_aa: CASRPTSSGSTDTQYF
v_call: TRBV7-2; cdr3_aa: CASSPDRANSPLHF
v_call: TRBV4-3; cdr3_aa: CASSQVLTSGGRAGELFF
v_call: TRBV6-1; cdr3_aa: CASSERAPGWREPQHF
v_call: TRBV19; cdr3_aa: CARRPASVRVAQYF
v_call: TRBV7-2; cdr3_aa: CASSFSEDTEAFF
v_call: TRBV7-9; cdr3_aa: CASSQQGTLSYEQYF
v_call: TRBV11-2; cdr3_aa: CASSTTGSANSPLHF
v_call: TRBV14; cdr3_aa: CASSQGQIRDRGWTRSINEKLFF
v_call: TRBV5-1; cdr3_aa: CASSLLAGGSDEQFF
v_call: TRBV13; cdr3_aa: CASSSELAGSTGELFF
v_call: TRBV27; cdr3_aa: CASSNLGQGYNEQFF
v_call: TRBV6-1; cdr3_aa: CASSVSVSSPLHF
v_call: TRBV19; cdr3_aa: CATSTVPYEQYF
v_call: TRBV19; cdr3_aa: CASSIKRGTDTQYF
v_call: TRBV5-4; cdr3_aa: CASSSGGIYLNTEAFF
v_call: TRBV10-3; cdr3_aa: CAISLLAGGPTDTQYF